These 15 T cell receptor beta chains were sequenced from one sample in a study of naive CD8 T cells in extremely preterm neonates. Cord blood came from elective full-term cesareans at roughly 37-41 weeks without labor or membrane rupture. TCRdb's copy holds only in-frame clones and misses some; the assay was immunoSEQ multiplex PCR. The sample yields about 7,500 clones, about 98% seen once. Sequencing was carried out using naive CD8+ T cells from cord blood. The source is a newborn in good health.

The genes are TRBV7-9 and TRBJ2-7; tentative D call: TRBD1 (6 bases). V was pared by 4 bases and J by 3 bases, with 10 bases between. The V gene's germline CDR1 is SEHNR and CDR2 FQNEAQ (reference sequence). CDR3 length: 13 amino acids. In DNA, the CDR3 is TGTGCCAGCAGCTCCGGACAGAGCTACGAGCAGTACTTC. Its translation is CASSSGQSYEQYF. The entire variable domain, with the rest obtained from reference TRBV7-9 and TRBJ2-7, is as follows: DTGVSQNPRHKITKRGQNVTFRCDPISEHNRLYWYRQTLGQGPEFLTYFQNEAQLEKSRLLSDRFSAERPKGSFSTLEIQRTEQGDSAMYLCASSSGQSYEQYFGPGTRLTVT.

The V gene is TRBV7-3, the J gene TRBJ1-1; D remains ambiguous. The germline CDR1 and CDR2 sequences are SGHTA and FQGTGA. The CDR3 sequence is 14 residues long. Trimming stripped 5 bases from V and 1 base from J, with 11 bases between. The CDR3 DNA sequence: TGTGCCAGCAGCCCCTCCGGGTCGAACACTGAAGCTTTCTTT. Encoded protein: CASSPSGSNTEAFF. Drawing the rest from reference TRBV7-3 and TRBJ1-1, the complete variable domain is GAGVSQTPSNKVTEKGKYVELRCDPISGHTALYWYRQSLGQGPEFLIYFQGTGAADDSGLPNDRFFAVRPEGSVSTLKIQRTERGDSAVYLCASSPSGSNTEAFFGQGTRLTVV.

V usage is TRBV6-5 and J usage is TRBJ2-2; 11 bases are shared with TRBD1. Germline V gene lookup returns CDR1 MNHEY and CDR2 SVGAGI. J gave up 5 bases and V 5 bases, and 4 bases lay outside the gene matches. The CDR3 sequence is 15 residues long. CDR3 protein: CASSRTGGGTGELFF. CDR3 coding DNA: TGTGCCAGCAGTCGGACAGGGGGCGGAACCGGGGAGCTGTTTTTT.

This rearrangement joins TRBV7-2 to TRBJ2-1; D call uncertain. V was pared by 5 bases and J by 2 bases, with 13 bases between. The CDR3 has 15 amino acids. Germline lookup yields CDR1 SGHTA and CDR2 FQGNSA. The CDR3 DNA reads TGTGCCAGCAGCCTTGGAGAGCCTACCTACAATGAGCAGTTCTTC. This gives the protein CASSLGEPTYNEQFF.

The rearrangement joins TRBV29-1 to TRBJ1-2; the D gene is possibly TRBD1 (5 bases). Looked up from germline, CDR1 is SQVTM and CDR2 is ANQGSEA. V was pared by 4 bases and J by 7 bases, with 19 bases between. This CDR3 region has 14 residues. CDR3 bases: TGCAGCGTTGGGGACGGGGACTTCTATGGTGGCTACACCTTC. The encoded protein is CSVGDGDFYGGYTF.

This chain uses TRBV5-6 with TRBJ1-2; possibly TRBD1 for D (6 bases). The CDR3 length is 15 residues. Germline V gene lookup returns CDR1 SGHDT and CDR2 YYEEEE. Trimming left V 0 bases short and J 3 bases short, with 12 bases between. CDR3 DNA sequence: TGTGCCAGCAGCTTGGCTCTGGGGGCCCACTATGGCTACACCTTC. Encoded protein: CASSLALGAHYGYTF.

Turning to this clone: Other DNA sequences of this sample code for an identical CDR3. For the CDR3, the DNA is TGTGCCTGGAGTGTACGGACAGGGTGGGGTCAGCCCCAGCATTTT. The encoded protein is CAWSVRTGWGQPQHF. This chain joins TRBV30 and TRBJ1-5, with 8 bases that match TRBD1. CDR1 is GTSNPN, CDR2 SVGIG, per germline (reference sequence). The junction had 7 bases not matched to a gene; V was cut back by 0 bases and J by 6 bases. The CDR3 runs to 15 residues.

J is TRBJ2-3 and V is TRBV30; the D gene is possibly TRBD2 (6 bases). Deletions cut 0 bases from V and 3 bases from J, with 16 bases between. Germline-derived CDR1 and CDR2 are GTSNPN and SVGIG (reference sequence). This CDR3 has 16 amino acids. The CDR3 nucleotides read TGTGCCTGGAGTGTAAGCTTCCTAGCGAGAACAGATACGCAGTATTTT. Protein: CAWSVSFLARTDTQYF.

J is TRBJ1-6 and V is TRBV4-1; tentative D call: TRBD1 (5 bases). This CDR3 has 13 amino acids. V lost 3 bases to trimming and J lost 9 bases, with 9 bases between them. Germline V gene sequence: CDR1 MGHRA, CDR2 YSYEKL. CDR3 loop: CASSHIGGSPLHF. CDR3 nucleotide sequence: TGCGCCAGCAGCCATATCGGGGGTTCACCCCTCCACTTT.

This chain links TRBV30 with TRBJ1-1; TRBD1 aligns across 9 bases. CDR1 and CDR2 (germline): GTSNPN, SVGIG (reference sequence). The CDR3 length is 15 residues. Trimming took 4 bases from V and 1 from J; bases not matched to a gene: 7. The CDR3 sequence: CAWIPTGGGNTEAFF. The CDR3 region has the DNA TGTGCCTGGATTCCGACAGGGGGGGGGAACACTGAAGCTTTCTTT.

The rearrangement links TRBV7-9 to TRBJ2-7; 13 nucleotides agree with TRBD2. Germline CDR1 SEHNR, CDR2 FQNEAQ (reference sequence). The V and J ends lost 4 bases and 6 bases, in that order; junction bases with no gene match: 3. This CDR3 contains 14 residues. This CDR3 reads CASSSTSGGGEQYF. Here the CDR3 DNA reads TGTGCCAGCAGCTCCACTAGCGGGGGGGGCGAGCAGTACTTC.

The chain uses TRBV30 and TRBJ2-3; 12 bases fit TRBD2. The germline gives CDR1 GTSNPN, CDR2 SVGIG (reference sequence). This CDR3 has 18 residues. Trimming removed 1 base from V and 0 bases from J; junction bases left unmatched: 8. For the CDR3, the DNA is TGTGCCTGGAGTGGGGAGCTAGCGGGGGGGGCTAGCACAGATACGCAGTATTTT. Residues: CAWSGELAGGASTDTQYF.

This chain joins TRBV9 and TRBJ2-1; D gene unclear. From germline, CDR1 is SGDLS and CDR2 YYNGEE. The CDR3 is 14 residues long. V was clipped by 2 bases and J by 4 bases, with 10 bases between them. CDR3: CASSVADIYNEQFF. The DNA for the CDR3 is TGTGCCAGCAGCGTCGCAGATATTTACAATGAGCAGTTCTTC.

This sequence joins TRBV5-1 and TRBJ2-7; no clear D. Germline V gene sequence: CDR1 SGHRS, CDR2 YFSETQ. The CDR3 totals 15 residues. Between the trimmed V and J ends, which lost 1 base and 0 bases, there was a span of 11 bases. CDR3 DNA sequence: TGCGCCAGCAGCTTGTACCCCGAGCACTCCTACGAGCAGTACTTC. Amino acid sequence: CASSLYPEHSYEQYF.

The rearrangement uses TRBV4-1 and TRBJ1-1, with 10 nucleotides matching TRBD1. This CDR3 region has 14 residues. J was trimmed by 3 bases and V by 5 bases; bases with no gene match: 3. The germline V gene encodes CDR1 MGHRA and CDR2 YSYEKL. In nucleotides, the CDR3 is TGCGCCAGCAGCTACGGACAGGGGGACACTGAAGCTTTCTTT. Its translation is CASSYGQGDTEAFF.